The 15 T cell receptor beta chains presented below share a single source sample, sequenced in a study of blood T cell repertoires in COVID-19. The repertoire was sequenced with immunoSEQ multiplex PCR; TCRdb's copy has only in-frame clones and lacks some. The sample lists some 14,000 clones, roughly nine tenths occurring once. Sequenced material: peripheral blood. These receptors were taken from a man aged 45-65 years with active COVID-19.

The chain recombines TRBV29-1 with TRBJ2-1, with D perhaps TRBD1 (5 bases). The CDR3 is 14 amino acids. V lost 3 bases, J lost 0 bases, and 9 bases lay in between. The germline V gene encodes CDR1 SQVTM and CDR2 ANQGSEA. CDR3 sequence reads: CSVDQDNSYNEQFF. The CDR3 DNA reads TGCAGCGTTGATCAGGACAACTCCTACAATGAGCAGTTCTTC.

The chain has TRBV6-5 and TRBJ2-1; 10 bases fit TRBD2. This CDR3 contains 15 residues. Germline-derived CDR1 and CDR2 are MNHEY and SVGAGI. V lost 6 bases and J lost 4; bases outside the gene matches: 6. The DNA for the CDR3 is TGTGCCAGCAGGCCGACTAGCGGGCTTTACAATGAGCAGTTCTTC. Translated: CASRPTSGLYNEQFF.

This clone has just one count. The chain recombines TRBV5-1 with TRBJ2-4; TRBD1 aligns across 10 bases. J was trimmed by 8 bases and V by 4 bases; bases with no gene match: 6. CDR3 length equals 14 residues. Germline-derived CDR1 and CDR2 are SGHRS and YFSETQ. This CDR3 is CASSEGQGLDIQYF. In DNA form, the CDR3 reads TGCGCCAGCAGCGAGGGACAGGGGTTAGACATTCAGTACTTC.

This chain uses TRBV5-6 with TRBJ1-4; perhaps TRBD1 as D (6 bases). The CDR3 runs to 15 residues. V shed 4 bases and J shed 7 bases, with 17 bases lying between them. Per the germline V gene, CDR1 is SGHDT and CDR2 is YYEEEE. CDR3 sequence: CASSLSLGAGEKLFF. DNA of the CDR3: TGTGCCAGCAGCCTGAGCTTGGGGGCCGGTGAAAAACTGTTTTTT.

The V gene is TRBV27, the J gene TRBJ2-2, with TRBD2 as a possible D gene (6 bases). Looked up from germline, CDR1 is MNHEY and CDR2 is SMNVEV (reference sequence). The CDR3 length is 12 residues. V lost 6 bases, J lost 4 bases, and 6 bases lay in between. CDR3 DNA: TGTGCCAGCAGGGAGGGCACCGGGGAGCTGTTTTTT. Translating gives CASREGTGELFF.

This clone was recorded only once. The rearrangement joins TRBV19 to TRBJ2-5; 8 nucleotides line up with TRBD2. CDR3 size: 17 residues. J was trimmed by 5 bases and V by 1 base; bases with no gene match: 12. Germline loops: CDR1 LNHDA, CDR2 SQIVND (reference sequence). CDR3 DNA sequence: TGTGCCAGTAGTATAGTTCGGGCTAGCGGGTATTTGGAGACCCAGTACTTC. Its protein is CASSIVRASGYLETQYF.

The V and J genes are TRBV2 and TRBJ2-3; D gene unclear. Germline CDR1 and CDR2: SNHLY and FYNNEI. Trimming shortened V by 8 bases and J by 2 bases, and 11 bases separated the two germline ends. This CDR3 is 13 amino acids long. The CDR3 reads CASLRFPTDTQYF. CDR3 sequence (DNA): TGTGCCAGCCTTCGGTTCCCCACAGATACGCAGTATTTT.

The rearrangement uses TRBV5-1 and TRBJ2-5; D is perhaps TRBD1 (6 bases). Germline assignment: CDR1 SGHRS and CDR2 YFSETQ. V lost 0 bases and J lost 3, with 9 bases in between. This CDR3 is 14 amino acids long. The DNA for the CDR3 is TGCGCCAGCAGCTTGGCCGGGACAAAAGAGACCCAGTACTTC. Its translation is CASSLAGTKETQYF. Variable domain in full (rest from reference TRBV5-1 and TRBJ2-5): KAGVTQTPRYLIKTRGQQVTLSCSPISGHRSVSWYQQTPGQGLQFLFEYFSETQRNKGNFPGRFSGRQFSNSRSEMNVSTLELGDSALYLCASSLAGTKETQYFGPGTRLLVL.

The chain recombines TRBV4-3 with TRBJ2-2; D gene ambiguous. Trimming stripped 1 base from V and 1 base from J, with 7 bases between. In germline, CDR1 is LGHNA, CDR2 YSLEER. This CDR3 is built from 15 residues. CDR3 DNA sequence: TGCGCCAGCAGCCAAGTGTGGCAGAACACCGGGGAGCTGTTTTTT. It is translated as CASSQVWQNTGELFF.

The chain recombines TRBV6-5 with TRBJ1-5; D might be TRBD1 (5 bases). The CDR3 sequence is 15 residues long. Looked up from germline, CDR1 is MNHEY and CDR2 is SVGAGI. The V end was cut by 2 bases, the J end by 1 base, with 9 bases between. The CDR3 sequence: CASSYGKGSNQPQHF. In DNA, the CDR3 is TGTGCCAGCAGTTACGGGAAGGGGAGCAATCAGCCCCAGCATTTT.

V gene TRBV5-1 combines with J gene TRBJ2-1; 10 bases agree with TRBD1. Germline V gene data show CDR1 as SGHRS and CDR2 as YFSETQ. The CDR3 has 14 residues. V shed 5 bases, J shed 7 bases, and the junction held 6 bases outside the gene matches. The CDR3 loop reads CASRPGQGINEQFF. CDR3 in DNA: TGCGCCAGCAGGCCGGGACAGGGGATTAATGAGCAGTTCTTC.

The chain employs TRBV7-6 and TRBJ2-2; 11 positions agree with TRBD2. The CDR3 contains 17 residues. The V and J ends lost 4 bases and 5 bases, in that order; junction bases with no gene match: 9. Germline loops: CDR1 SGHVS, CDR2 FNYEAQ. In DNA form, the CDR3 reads TGTGCCAGCAGCTCAGGTCCGGGACTAGCGGTAACCGGGGAGCTGTTTTTT. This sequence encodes CASSSGPGLAVTGELFF.

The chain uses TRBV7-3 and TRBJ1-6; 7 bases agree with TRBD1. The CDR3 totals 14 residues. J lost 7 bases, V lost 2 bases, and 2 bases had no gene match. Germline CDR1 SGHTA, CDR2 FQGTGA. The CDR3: CASSLGTANSPLHF. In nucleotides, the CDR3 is TGTGCCAGCAGCTTAGGGACAGCAAATTCACCCCTCCACTTT.

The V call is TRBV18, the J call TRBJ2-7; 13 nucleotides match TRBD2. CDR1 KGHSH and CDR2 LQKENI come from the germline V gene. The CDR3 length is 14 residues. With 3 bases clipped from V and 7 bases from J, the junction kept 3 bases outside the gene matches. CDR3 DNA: TGTGCCAGCTCACCCGGGACTAGCGGGACTGAGCAGTACTTC. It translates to CASSPGTSGTEQYF. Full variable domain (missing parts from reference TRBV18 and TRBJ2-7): NAGVMQNPRHLVRRRGQEARLRCSPMKGHSHVYWYRQLPEEGLKFMVYLQKENIIDESGMPKERFSAEFPKEGPSILRIQQVVRGDSAAYFCASSPGTSGTEQYFGPGTRLTVT.

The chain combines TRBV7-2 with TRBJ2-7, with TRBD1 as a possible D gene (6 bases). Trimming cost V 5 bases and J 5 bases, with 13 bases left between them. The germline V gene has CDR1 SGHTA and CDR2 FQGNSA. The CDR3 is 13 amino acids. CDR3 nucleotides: TGTGCCAGCAGCCTTACAGGGATCAACGAGCAGTACTTC. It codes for CASSLTGINEQYF.